The 5 T cell receptor beta chains in this list originate from one sample, sequenced in a study of Graves' ophthalmopathy and Graves' hyperthyroidism. TCR beta CDR3 regions were amplified from RNA transcripts. HTBI primers primed a first-round RT-PCR, and a second-round multiplex PCR followed. From the multiplex PCR reads, TCRdb called clonotypes with MiXCR, one entry per CDR3 protein. The data hold almost 750,000 distinct CDR3 sequences, with roughly two fifths observed a single time. The sample taken for sequencing was peripheral blood. These receptors came from an adult man with Graves' ophthalmopathy.

The table lists this clonotype with a few counts. The chain couples TRBV25-1 to TRBJ2-2; TRBD2 matches at 8 bases. The V and J ends lost 9 bases and 7 bases, in that order; junction bases with no gene match: 16. Germline assignment: CDR1 MGHDK and CDR2 SYGVNS. This CDR3 is 16 amino acids long. This CDR3 is CASSARGTSLGGELFF. The CDR3 DNA is TGTGCCAGTAGCGCTAGGGGGACTAGTCTCGGCGGGGAGCTGTTTTTT.

The genes are TRBV20-1 and TRBJ2-2; no clear D. The CDR3 consists of 14 residues. Per the germline V gene, CDR1 is DFQATT and CDR2 is SNEGSKA (reference sequence). The germline V and J ends were trimmed by 0 bases and 5 bases, with 10 bases remaining between them. DNA of the CDR3: TGCAGTGCTAGAGAAGGTTTTGGGACCGGGGAGCTGTTTTTT. Amino acid sequence: CSAREGFGTGELFF.

In its sample, this clonotype was seen a few times. The chain is built from TRBV15 and TRBJ1-2; TRBD1 might be the D (5 bases). V shed 3 bases and J shed 4 bases, with 9 bases lying between them. The CDR3 length is 13 residues. CDR1 and CDR2 (germline): LNHNV, YYDKDF (reference sequence). CDR3 sequence reads: CATSSPDSYGYTF. CDR3 nucleotides: TGTGCCACCAGCAGTCCCGACAGCTATGGCTACACCTTC.

The rearrangement links TRBV10-3 to TRBJ2-5; TRBD2 agrees at 8 bases. V lost 11 bases, J lost 4 bases, and 6 bases stayed unmatched. The CDR3 has 12 amino acids. Per the germline V gene, CDR1 is ENHRY and CDR2 is SYGVKD. The CDR3 protein is CALGLAGETQYF. The CDR3 DNA is TGTGCCTTAGGACTAGCTGGAGAGACCCAGTACTTC.

In the case of this clonotype: This may arise from a read error, as a much more abundant clone is one base away. The V call is TRBV19, the J call TRBJ1-1; 11 bases align to TRBD1. The germline gives CDR1 LNHDA, CDR2 SQIVND (reference sequence). The CDR3 runs 13 residues. The V segment lost 3 bases and the J segment 7 bases; nucleotides outside the gene matches: 1. The CDR3 bases are TGTGCCAGTAGTATGGACAGGGGGCGTGAAGCTTTCTTT. Amino acid sequence: CASSMDRGREAFF. Full variable domain (outside the CDR3, taken from reference TRBV19 and TRBJ1-1): DGGITQSPKYLFRKEGQNVTLSCEQNLNHDAMYWYRQDPGQGLRLIYYSQIVNDFQKGDIAEGYSVSREKKESFPLTVTSAQKNPTAFYLCASSMDRGREAFFGQGTRLTVV.